Reported below is one TCR beta chain. The data stem from a study of cytomegalovirus exposure and HLA in healthy donors. Donors were nominally healthy when sampled, though unrecorded immune exposures were likely. 13 Jbeta primers and 60 Vbeta primers were used for the PCR. This table comes from immunoSEQ multiplex PCR, and its TCRdb copy is limited to in-frame clones, with some not included. This sample has around 140,000 clones, with 82% found just once. CDR1 is SNHLY and CDR2 is FYNNEI in the germline V gene. Unmatched junction bases numbered 4, after V lost 4 bases and J lost 3 bases. The CDR3 extends over 14 amino acids.

V usage is TRBV2 and J usage is TRBJ2-7; TRBD1 matches at 9 bases. Specimen: PBMCs. The sequence came from a male donor in good health and CMV-seronegative. The CDR3 sequence: CASSVDRGGYEQYF. CDR3 coding DNA: TGTGCCAGCAGTGTGGACAGGGGAGGCTACGAGCAGTACTTC.